Included here is one T cell receptor beta chain sequence, with context. This CDR3 is 15 amino acids long. Trimming pared 7 bases from V and 1 base from J, leaving 13 bases between. Germline CDR1 is LNHDA and CDR2 is SQIVND (reference sequence). The source of the sample is a study of shared clonotypes between healthy human individuals. Study summary: Each donor's CD8 memory used one plate, CD8 naive two, each CD4 subset three.

Each cell subset's genomic DNA was divided evenly among several immunoSEQ plates. An approximately 200 ng quantity of DNA, roughly 29,000 T cell genomes, went into the sorted-subset replicate PCRs. The data were produced by immunoSEQ multiplex PCR, yet TCRdb's version contains in-frame clones alone and is incomplete. The data contain millions of clones, 95% of them singletons. Donors, healthy HIV-negative adults, lacked recent acute infections or vaccinations. The material sequenced was naive CD4+ T cells sorted from blood. Regarding subset: CD45RA+ positively selected. This clonotype originated in a man younger than 35 in good health. The gene calls are TRBV19 and TRBJ2-2, with D unclear. CDR3 in amino acids: CASTPSRQNTGELFF. CDR3 in DNA: TGTGCCAGTACCCCAAGTCGCCAGAACACCGGGGAGCTGTTTTTT.